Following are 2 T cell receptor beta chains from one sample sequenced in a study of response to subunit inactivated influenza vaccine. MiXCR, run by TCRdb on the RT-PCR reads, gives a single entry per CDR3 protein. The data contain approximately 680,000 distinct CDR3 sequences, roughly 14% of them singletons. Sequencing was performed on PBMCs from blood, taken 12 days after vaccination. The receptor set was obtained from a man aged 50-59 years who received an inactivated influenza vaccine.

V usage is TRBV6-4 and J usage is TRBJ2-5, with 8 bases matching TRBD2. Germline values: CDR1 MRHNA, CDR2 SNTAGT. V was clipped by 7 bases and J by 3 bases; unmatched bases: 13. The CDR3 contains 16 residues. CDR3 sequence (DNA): TGTGCCAGCAAAGACGGGATTAGCGGGAAGGAAGAGACCCAGTACTTC. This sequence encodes CASKDGISGKEETQYF.

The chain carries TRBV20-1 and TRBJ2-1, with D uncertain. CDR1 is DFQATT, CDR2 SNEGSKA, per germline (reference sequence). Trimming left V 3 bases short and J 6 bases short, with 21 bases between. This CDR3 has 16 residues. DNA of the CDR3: TGCAGTGCTAGTCCTCAGATTAAAAAAAAGGGCAATGAGCAGTTCTTC. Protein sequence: CSASPQIKKKGNEQFF.